These 16 T cell receptor beta chains were sequenced from one sample in a study of cytomegalovirus exposure and HLA in healthy donors. Primers: 60 Vbeta forward and 13 Jbeta reverse. Data came from immunoSEQ multiplex PCR; TCRdb stores just in-frame clones and leaves some out. The sample consists of about 120,000 clones, about 90% of them appearing once. The sample was PBMCs. Source of these receptors: a man in his forties in good health and CMV-seronegative.

This clone was counted once. The chain couples TRBV6-1 to TRBJ1-1, with D maybe TRBD1 (6 bases). Germline CDR1 and CDR2: MNHNS and SASEGT. This CDR3 contains 17 residues. The V end lost 2 bases, the J end lost 0 bases, and 16 bases lay between the germline ends. In nucleotides, the CDR3 is TGTGCCAGCAGTGAATTAGGACAGAAACTAATGAACACTGAAGCTTTCTTT. Translating gives CASSELGQKLMNTEAFF.

The V gene is TRBV9, the J gene TRBJ1-1; TRBD1 matches 7 bases. Germline trimming cut 3 bases from V and 3 bases from J; bases unmatched to any gene: 8. The CDR3 is made up of 15 amino acids. Germline CDR1 SGDLS, CDR2 YYNGEE. CDR3 sequence (DNA): TGTGCCAGCAGCGAGAAAACAGGGGTGGACACTGAAGCTTTCTTT. Translating it yields CASSEKTGVDTEAFF.

The table lists this clone with a count of one. The chain employs TRBV6-5 and TRBJ1-2; D not resolved. The V gene lost 0 bases and the J gene lost 5 bases, with 13 bases spanning the gap. The CDR3 spans 15 residues. Germline lookup yields CDR1 MNHEY and CDR2 SVGAGI. CDR3 region: CASSYSASEGYGYTF. The CDR3 nucleotides read TGTGCCAGCAGTTACTCCGCCAGCGAGGGTTATGGCTACACCTTC.

The genes are TRBV6-5 and TRBJ1-1; tentative D call: TRBD1 (5 bases). CDR3 length: 12 residues. Trimming took off 7 bases at V and 8 bases at J, with 14 bases between the two ends. The germline CDR1 and CDR2 sequences are MNHEY and SVGAGI. Here the CDR3 DNA reads TGTGCCAGCACCTCAGTTAAGGGGGAAGCTTTCTTT. It encodes CASTSVKGEAFF.

The CDR3 DNA reads TGTGCCAGCAGTGATCCAATTCACCGGTACGAGCAGTACTTC. It translates to CASSDPIHRYEQYF. This chain uses TRBV6-5 with TRBJ2-7, with D uncertain. V gave up 5 bases and J gave up 4 bases, with 15 bases separating them. CDR3 size: 14 residues. From germline, CDR1 is MNHEY and CDR2 SVGAGI.

The chain is built from TRBV7-8 and TRBJ1-6; D is unresolved. CDR1 and CDR2 (germline): SGHVS, FQNEAQ. V lost 5 bases to trimming and J lost 8 bases, with 13 bases between them. The length of the CDR3 is 14 residues. In DNA form, the CDR3 reads TGTGCCAGCAGCCGGGGAGAGAAGGATTCACCCCTCCACTTT. It codes for CASSRGEKDSPLHF. The complete variable domain, with remaining parts taken from reference TRBV7-8 and TRBJ1-6, reads GAGVSQSPRYKVAKRGQDVALRCDPISGHVSLFWYQQALGQGPEFLTYFQNEAQLDKSGLPSDRFFAERPEGSVSTLKIQRTQQEDSAVYLCASSRGEKDSPLHFGNGTRLTVT.

The CDR3 reads CSALDSTPNQPQHF. CDR3 DNA sequence: TGCAGCGCCCTTGACTCCACGCCCAATCAGCCCCAGCATTTT. J is TRBJ1-5 and V is TRBV29-1; unclear D gene. The CDR3 contains 14 residues. Trimming took 7 bases from V and 3 from J, leaving 16 bases between them. Germline lookup yields CDR1 SQVTM and CDR2 ANQGSEA.

This chain links TRBV5-6 with TRBJ1-1; maybe TRBD1 (5 bases). CDR3 size: 14 residues. V was clipped by 4 bases and J by 2 bases, with 12 bases between them. Germline V gene sequence: CDR1 SGHDT, CDR2 YYEEEE. In nucleotides, the CDR3 is TGTGCCAGCAGCCCCCCAGGGTATAACACTGAAGCTTTCTTT. Its protein product is CASSPPGYNTEAFF.

The rearrangement joins TRBV9 to TRBJ1-4; D gene unclear. This CDR3 has 15 residues. V lost 4 bases to trimming and J lost 0 bases, with 10 bases between them. Germline values: CDR1 SGDLS, CDR2 YYNGEE. The CDR3 nucleotides are TGTGCCAGCAGCCCCCACAGAACAACTAATGAAAAACTGTTTTTT. Residues: CASSPHRTTNEKLFF. Supplemented by reference TRBV9 and TRBJ1-4, the full variable domain reads DSGVTQTPKHLITATGQRVTLRCSPRSGDLSVYWYQQSLDQGLQFLIQYYNGEERAKGNILERFSAQQFPDLHSELNLSSLELGDSALYFCASSPHRTTNEKLFFGSGTQLSVL.

This chain joins TRBV29-1 and TRBJ2-1; no reliable D call. The V end was cut by 0 bases, the J end by 6 bases, with 15 bases between. CDR1 and CDR2 from the germline V gene are SQVTM and ANQGSEA. This CDR3 has 15 residues. This CDR3 reads CSVEDGVRWVNEQFF. Here the CDR3 DNA reads TGCAGCGTTGAAGATGGAGTTCGGTGGGTCAATGAGCAGTTCTTC.

The CDR3 bases are TGTGCCAGTAGTACCCGCTGGACAGCTGGGGCCAACGTCCTGACTTTC. This translates into CASSTRWTAGANVLTF. V is TRBV19 and J is TRBJ2-6; possible D gene TRBD1, 6 bases. This CDR3 spans 16 amino acids. Germline CDR1 reads LNHDA; CDR2 reads SQIVND (reference sequence). V was trimmed by 4 bases and J by 2 bases, leaving 12 bases between them. The entire variable domain, with the rest obtained from reference TRBV19 and TRBJ2-6, is as follows: DGGITQSPKYLFRKEGQNVTLSCEQNLNHDAMYWYRQDPGQGLRLIYYSQIVNDFQKGDIAEGYSVSREKKESFPLTVTSAQKNPTAFYLCASSTRWTAGANVLTFGAGSRLTVL.

This clone was seen a handful of times. V gene TRBV6-1 combines with J gene TRBJ2-6; 8 bases fit TRBD2. This CDR3 region has 15 residues. The germline V gene has CDR1 MNHNS and CDR2 SASEGT. V trimming: 7 bases; J trimming: 2 bases; junction bases outside the gene matches: 4. In nucleotides, the CDR3 is TGTGCCAGCACACACGGGGGGGCTGGGGCCAACGTCCTGACTTTC. Translated: CASTHGGAGANVLTF.

This chain uses TRBV19 with TRBJ2-2; 10 bases line up with TRBD2. The CDR3 runs 16 residues. V gave up 5 bases and J gave up 0 bases; unmatched junction bases: 3. The V gene's germline CDR1 is LNHDA and CDR2 SQIVND (reference sequence). DNA for the CDR3: TGTGCCAGTAGTCAGCGGGGGGGCCCGAACACCGGGGAGCTGTTTTTT. Translated: CASSQRGGPNTGELFF.

This rearrangement joins TRBV5-1 to TRBJ2-5, with 9 bases lining up with TRBD2. CDR1 and CDR2 from the germline V gene are SGHRS and YFSETQ. V lost 5 bases to trimming and J lost 10 bases; unmatched junction nucleotides: 15. CDR3 length equals 15 residues. The CDR3 is CASSRKPGLAVDQYF. The CDR3 nucleotides are TGCGCCAGCAGTCGAAAACCGGGACTAGCTGTTGACCAGTACTTC.

The genes are TRBV7-2 and TRBJ2-7, with TRBD2 identical over 7 bases. V shed 2 bases and J 7 bases; nucleotides not matched to a gene: 8. This CDR3 spans 14 amino acids. Germline V gene sequence: CDR1 SGHTA, CDR2 FQGNSA. The DNA of the CDR3 is TGTGCCAGCAGCTTATTGACAGCGGGGCGGGAGCAGTACTTC. Translated: CASSLLTAGREQYF.

The genes are TRBV5-1 and TRBJ1-4; D not resolved. Germline assignment: CDR1 SGHRS and CDR2 YFSETQ. The CDR3 contains 12 residues. Between the trimmed V and J ends, which lost 4 bases and 10 bases, there was a span of 11 bases. CDR3 loop: CASSPNGGKLFF. The CDR3 DNA reads as TGCGCCAGCAGCCCCAACGGCGGAAAACTGTTTTTT.